The 8 T cell receptor beta chains presented below share a single source sample, sequenced in a study of graft-versus-host responses after intestinal transplantation. Method: immunoSEQ multiplex PCR; TCRdb's copy keeps in-frame clones and lacks some. The data show some 84,000 clones, around 83% seen once. Antigen specificity for these receptors is unknown. This specimen consisted of unstimulated CD4+ T cells sorted from spleen or lymph node cells, obtained before intestinal transplant. These receptors came from a human donor who received an intestinal transplant.

Here the CDR3 reads CASSPLPGSGAYNEQFF. DNA for the CDR3: TGTGCCAGCTCACCTCTACCGGGATCGGGGGCCTACAATGAGCAGTTCTTC. This chain connects TRBV18 to TRBJ2-1; TRBD2 might be the D (6 bases). V lost 3 bases and J 2 bases, leaving 17 bases between the germline ends. CDR1 is KGHSH and CDR2 is LQKENI in the germline V gene. This CDR3 region has 17 residues.

The chain couples TRBV7-8 to TRBJ2-7; D is unclear. V lost 1 base, J lost 4 bases, and 5 bases lay in between. CDR1 is SGHVS and CDR2 is FQNEAQ in the germline V gene. CDR3 length: 12 amino acids. The DNA of the CDR3 is TGTGCCAGCAGCTTAGTTCTATACGAGCAGTACTTC. Translation gives CASSLVLYEQYF.

This chain uses TRBV6-5 with TRBJ2-5, with D hard to call. This CDR3 is 13 amino acids long. Germline V gene lookup returns CDR1 MNHEY and CDR2 SVGAGI. V was shortened by 7 bases and J by 0 bases, with 9 bases between the two germline ends. The chain's CDR3 is CASTRSYQETQYF. The CDR3, as DNA: TGTGCCAGCACACGGTCCTACCAAGAGACCCAGTACTTC.

The rearrangement links TRBV7-8 to TRBJ2-7; TRBD2 aligns across 11 bases. Trimming at V came to 2 bases and at J to 5 bases, leaving 8 bases not matched to a gene. This CDR3 is built from 16 residues. The germline CDR1 and CDR2 sequences are SGHVS and FQNEAQ. CDR3 in amino acids: CASSLKASGGFDEQYF. The CDR3 DNA is TGTGCCAGCAGCTTAAAAGCTAGCGGGGGGTTCGACGAGCAGTACTTC.

The rearrangement joins TRBV5-8 to TRBJ2-5; 7 bases match TRBD1. The germline V gene has CDR1 SGHTS and CDR2 YDEGEE. J lost 1 base, V lost 2 bases, and 5 bases had no gene match. CDR3 length: 15 residues. The CDR3 is CASSFGQAAQETQYF. The CDR3 region has the DNA TGTGCCAGCAGCTTCGGACAGGCAGCCCAAGAGACCCAGTACTTC.

This clone showed up just once. The V gene is TRBV6-5, the J gene TRBJ1-5, with D tentatively TRBD1 (6 bases). Germline-derived CDR1 and CDR2 are MNHEY and SVGAGI. The CDR3 runs 13 residues. Deletions cut 7 bases from V and 7 bases from J, with 14 bases between. CDR3 sequence: CASTRGGGQPQHF. The CDR3 DNA reads TGTGCCAGCACCCGTGGCGGGGGCCAGCCCCAGCATTTT.

The rearrangement links TRBV7-9 to TRBJ2-3; D is uncertain. CDR1 is SEHNR, CDR2 FQNEAQ, per germline (reference sequence). The CDR3 has 17 amino acids. The V end was cut by 1 base, the J end by 4 bases, with 18 bases between. The CDR3 coding sequence is TGTGCCAGCAGCTTAGAAGCAGGCAACATCGTTGCAGATACGCAGTATTTT. Residues: CASSLEAGNIVADTQYF.

The rearrangement links TRBV11-2 to TRBJ2-3; D unclear. CDR1 is SGHAT, CDR2 FQNNGV, per germline. The CDR3 covers 15 residues. The V and J ends lost 2 bases and 5 bases respectively, with 14 bases between them. CDR3 sequence: CASSLSYGGGDTQYF. DNA of the CDR3: TGTGCCAGCAGCTTAAGCTACGGCGGTGGAGATACGCAGTATTTT.